A single sample is the source of the 30 T cell receptor beta chains below, sequenced in a study of breast tumors, draining lymph nodes, adjacent tissues. TCRdb redid the calling of the multiplex PCR reads with MiXCR, one entry per CDR3 protein. The sample comprises about 47,000 distinct CDR3 sequences, 23% of which are singletons, and under 9.5% rests with the top ten. The sequencing sample was made of breast tumor tissue. These receptors were taken from a female donor with breast cancer. Some clones in this sample may be carry-over from other donors' samples.

The sample holds a few counts of this clonotype. The chain combines TRBV9 with TRBJ1-5, with D perhaps matching TRBD1 (5 bases). The V gene's germline CDR1 is SGDLS and CDR2 YYNGEE. This CDR3 region has 14 residues. The germline V and J ends were trimmed by 4 bases and 3 bases, with 11 bases remaining between them. The CDR3 loop reads CASSSGADNQPQHF. CDR3 nucleotides: TGTGCCAGCAGCTCCGGGGCAGACAATCAGCCCCAGCATTTT. Full variable domain (outside the CDR3, taken from reference TRBV9 and TRBJ1-5): DSGVTQTPKHLITATGQRVTLRCSPRSGDLSVYWYQQSLDQGLQFLIQYYNGEERAKGNILERFSAQQFPDLHSELNLSSLELGDSALYFCASSSGADNQPQHFGDGTRLSIL.

This clonotype was counted a single time. The chain is built from TRBV4-1 and TRBJ2-7, with TRBD2 matching 12 bases. V was pared by 4 bases and J by 2 bases, with 3 bases of the junction left unmatched. Germline CDR1 MGHRA, CDR2 YSYEKL. The CDR3 is 15 amino acids. The CDR3 coding sequence is TGCGCCAGCAGCCCACTAGCGGGAGGTACCTACGAGCAGTACTTC. Protein product: CASSPLAGGTYEQYF.

Many counts were recorded for this clonotype. This chain's CDR3 is CASSLGGLKETQYF. CDR3 in DNA: TGTGCCAGCAGCTTAGGGGGATTAAAAGAGACCCAGTACTTC. This chain joins TRBV7-9 and TRBJ2-5; unclear D gene. Germline CDR1 reads SEHNR; CDR2 reads FQNEAQ (reference sequence). The CDR3 is 14 amino acids. Trimming took off 1 base at V and 3 bases at J, with 9 bases between the two ends.

This clonotype came up many times. CDR3 sequence: CSASPGGYSNQPQHF. The CDR3 DNA is TGCAGTGCTAGCCCCGGGGGCTATAGCAATCAGCCCCAGCATTTT. The chain carries TRBV20-1 and TRBJ1-5; a possible D gene is TRBD1 (6 bases). Trimming took 3 bases from V and 0 from J, leaving 12 bases between them. The CDR3 runs to 15 residues. The germline V gene has CDR1 DFQATT and CDR2 SNEGSKA (reference sequence).

This clonotype was counted at least ten times. V usage is TRBV7-3 and J usage is TRBJ2-2, with 7 bases aligning to TRBD2. Germline CDR1 SGHTA, CDR2 FQGTGA. V lost 2 bases to trimming and J lost 9 bases; unmatched junction nucleotides: 6. This CDR3 spans 14 amino acids. The CDR3 spells CASSLGGGSRELFF. The CDR3, as DNA: TGTGCCAGCAGCTTAGGGGGGGGAAGCAGGGAGCTGTTTTTT.

This clonotype was picked up many times. This chain links TRBV5-6 with TRBJ2-1, with D possibly being TRBD1 (5 bases). V lost 2 bases and J lost 10, with 10 bases in between. This CDR3 is 12 amino acids long. From germline, CDR1 is SGHDT and CDR2 YYEEEE. As DNA, the CDR3 is TGTGCCAGCAGCTTAGTTAGGGGAGAGCAGTTCTTC. This sequence encodes CASSLVRGEQFF.

The chain couples TRBV9 to TRBJ2-7; 8 bases fit TRBD1. This CDR3 has 12 amino acids. V was pared by 5 bases and J by 4 bases, with 2 bases of the junction left unmatched. The germline V gene encodes CDR1 SGDLS and CDR2 YYNGEE. The CDR3 region is CASSRTGYEQYF. CDR3 in DNA: TGTGCCAGCAGTCGGACAGGGTACGAGCAGTACTTC.

This clonotype was observed at least ten times. V and J are TRBV7-9 and TRBJ1-6, with TRBD1 matching 7 bases. The CDR3 totals 17 residues. J was trimmed by 0 bases and V by 1 base; bases with no gene match: 3. Germline CDR1 reads SEHNR; CDR2 reads FQNEAQ (reference sequence). CDR3 nucleotides: TGTGCCAGCAGCTTAGACCCAGGGGGCTCCTATAATTCACCCCTCCACTTT. The encoded protein is CASSLDPGGSYNSPLHF.

This clonotype was found many times. The chain carries TRBV20-1 and TRBJ1-5, with 8 positions matching TRBD1. CDR1 is DFQATT, CDR2 SNEGSKA, per germline (reference sequence). V gave up 6 bases and J gave up 4 bases; unmatched junction bases: 8. This CDR3 comprises 14 residues. The CDR3 reads CSAAGGPPNQPQHF. In DNA, the CDR3 is TGCAGTGCCGCAGGGGGCCCGCCGAATCAGCCCCAGCATTTT.

The CDR3 here is CASRRKGVRSNQPQHF. The CDR3, as DNA: TGTGCCAGCAGGCGGAAGGGGGTACGGAGCAATCAGCCCCAGCATTTT. The V and J genes are TRBV28 and TRBJ1-5, with D tentatively TRBD1 (6 bases). Germline-derived CDR1 and CDR2 are MDHEN and SYDVKM. V lost 6 bases, J lost 1 base, and 16 bases lay in between. CDR3 length: 16 residues.

With respect to this clonotype: A much larger clone sits a single nucleotide away, making a read error possible. V is TRBV2 and J is TRBJ2-1; the D gene is possibly TRBD1 (5 bases). Deletions cut 7 bases from V and 8 bases from J, with 18 bases between. There are 14 residues in the CDR3. CDR1 and CDR2 from the germline V gene are SNHLY and FYNNEI. CDR3 DNA: TGTGCCAGCATTCTGGGGCGTAGGTACGATGAGCAGTTCTTC. Protein: CASILGRRYDEQFF.

Worth noting for this clonotype: A read error may be the cause here, since a much bigger clone is one base away. This chain connects TRBV20-1 to TRBJ2-1, with TRBD2 matching 10 bases. The CDR3 spans 15 residues. Germline values: CDR1 DFQATT, CDR2 SNEGSKA (reference sequence). The CDR3 here is CSAQAPAGGGNEQLF. The DNA for the CDR3 is TGCAGTGCTCAGGCGCCAGCGGGGGGGGGCAATGAGCAGCTCTTC.

This clonotype has at least ten counts. The chain carries TRBV10-3 and TRBJ2-5; 9 nucleotides align to TRBD1. The CDR3 spans 14 residues. J was trimmed by 5 bases and V by 5 bases; bases with no gene match: 6. In germline, CDR1 is ENHRY, CDR2 SYGVKD. CDR3 DNA sequence: TGTGCCATCAGTCCCGGGACAGGGACGGAGACCCAGTACTTC. This translates into CAISPGTGTETQYF.

This clonotype was seen once. This clone may be a read error of a much larger clone one base away. The CDR3 nucleotides read TGTGCCCCCAGTGATAGGGGGCACAATGAGCAGTTCTTC. It translates to CAPSDRGHNEQFF. The V gene is TRBV24-1, the J gene TRBJ2-1; 7 positions match TRBD1. CDR1 and CDR2 (germline): KGHDR, SFDVKD. The CDR3 is made up of 13 amino acids.

In regard to this clonotype: Given a much more abundant clone one base away, this may be a read error. The CDR3 is CASAPGETQYF. In nucleotides, the CDR3 is TGTGCCAGCGCCCCTGGAGAGACCCAGTACTTC. The rearrangement links TRBV3-1 to TRBJ2-5; no clear D gene. The CDR3 length is 11 residues. Between the trimmed V and J ends, which lost 8 bases and 4 bases, there was a span of 8 bases. Germline CDR1 LGHDT, CDR2 YNNKEL (reference sequence).

This clonotype was counted many times. The V and J genes are TRBV11-2 and TRBJ2-7; D unclear. The V gene lost 8 bases and the J gene lost 0 bases, with 17 bases spanning the gap. The CDR3 contains 15 residues. In germline, CDR1 is SGHAT, CDR2 FQNNGV. The DNA of the CDR3 is TGTGCCAGCGGCTGCTTAGATCCGGGCTCCTACGAGCAGTACTTC. It encodes CASGCLDPGSYEQYF.

This clonotype was picked up many times. The chain employs TRBV12-3 or TRBV12-4 and TRBJ1-3; a possible D gene is TRBD1 (5 bases). CDR3 length equals 13 residues. V was clipped by 6 bases and J by 5 bases, with 11 bases between them. CDR3 DNA: TGTGCCAGCAGACAGAGGGGTAGAAACACCATATATTTT. Amino acids: CASRQRGRNTIYF.

This clonotype was observed a handful of times. The rearrangement links TRBV20-1 to TRBJ2-3; D is undetermined. The CDR3 has 18 residues. CDR1 and CDR2 from the germline V gene are DFQATT and SNEGSKA (reference sequence). The ends were cut back, 0 bases at V and 2 bases at J, with 21 bases in the middle. This CDR3 reads CSARDRPLGRAITDTQYF. DNA of the CDR3: TGCAGTGCTAGAGATCGGCCCCTGGGCCGGGCGATCACAGATACGCAGTATTTT.

This clonotype was recorded many times. The rearrangement uses TRBV28 and TRBJ2-7, with a possible D match to TRBD2 (6 bases). This CDR3 has 16 residues. Germline V gene data show CDR1 as MDHEN and CDR2 as SYDVKM. V lost 0 bases and J 3 bases, leaving 15 bases between the germline ends. CDR3 amino acids: CASSLWRGLQFYEQYF. CDR3 DNA sequence: TGTGCCAGCAGTTTATGGAGGGGACTTCAATTCTACGAGCAGTACTTC.

This clonotype was detected a few times. The chain is built from TRBV19 and TRBJ2-5; TRBD1 might be the D (5 bases). CDR1 LNHDA and CDR2 SQIVND come from the germline V gene (reference sequence). V lost 3 bases and J lost 2, with 13 bases in between. This CDR3 has 15 residues. As DNA, the CDR3 is TGTGCCAGTAGTATGGCGGCAGGGCAACAAGAGACCCAGTACTTC. Translation gives CASSMAAGQQETQYF. The whole variable domain, remainder taken from reference TRBV19 and TRBJ2-5, is DGGITQSPKYLFRKEGQNVTLSCEQNLNHDAMYWYRQDPGQGLRLIYYSQIVNDFQKGDIAEGYSVSREKKESFPLTVTSAQKNPTAFYLCASSMAAGQQETQYFGPGTRLLVL.

CDR3 in DNA: TGTGCCAGCAGGGACGCAGGAGCGGGGGGTGCAGATACGCAGTATTTT. Protein: CASRDAGAGGADTQYF. V gene TRBV6-5 combines with J gene TRBJ2-3; 9 bases map to TRBD2. The junction had 11 bases not matched to a gene; V was cut back by 6 bases and J by 4 bases. This CDR3 contains 16 residues. Germline V gene lookup returns CDR1 MNHEY and CDR2 SVGAGI.

The chain uses TRBV4-2 and TRBJ2-4, with D perhaps TRBD2 (5 bases). CDR3 size: 16 residues. CDR1 LGHNA and CDR2 YNFKEQ come from the germline V gene. Trimming left V 1 base short and J 0 bases short, with 10 bases between. CDR3 amino acids: CASSQVSAVAKNIQYF. In DNA form, the CDR3 reads TGTGCCAGCAGCCAAGTCTCAGCGGTAGCCAAAAACATTCAGTACTTC.

Regarding this clonotype: It may be a read error: a sequence one base away is much more abundant. The genes are TRBV30 and TRBJ2-7, with D possibly being TRBD1 or TRBD2 (5 bases each). The length of the CDR3 is 11 residues. The germline CDR1 and CDR2 sequences are GTSNPN and SVGIG (reference sequence). The CDR3 coding sequence is TGTGCCTGGAGTGTCGGGGACGAGCGGTACTTC. Translated: CAWSVGDERYF.

There are many counts of this clonotype. The V and J genes are TRBV12-3 or TRBV12-4 and TRBJ2-3; D might be TRBD2 (7 bases). This CDR3 has 14 residues. V was trimmed by 2 bases and J by 4 bases, leaving 10 bases between them. CDR3 residues: CASSLWGGPDTQYF. The CDR3 DNA reads TGTGCCAGCAGTTTATGGGGGGGGCCAGATACGCAGTATTTT.

A word on this clonotype: Sequence at one end of the junction differs from germline and may be a read error. CDR3 in amino acids: CAVSGSSYEQYF. The CDR3 DNA follows: TGTGCCGTCAGTGGCAGTTCCTACGAGCAGTACTTC. V and J are TRBV10-3 and TRBJ2-7; the D is unclear. The CDR3 runs to 12 residues. Germline-derived CDR1 and CDR2 are ENHRY and SYGVKD.

This clonotype came up many times. This chain links TRBV20-1 with TRBJ2-5; 8 bases are a match to TRBD1. V was clipped by 6 bases and J by 2 bases; unmatched bases: 8. There are 14 residues in the CDR3. Germline values: CDR1 DFQATT, CDR2 SNEGSKA (reference sequence). CDR3 region: CSADGTGVQETQYF. CDR3 coding DNA: TGCAGTGCGGACGGGACAGGAGTACAAGAGACCCAGTACTTC.

This clonotype was observed a handful of times. The chain employs TRBV29-1 and TRBJ2-3, with 9 bases identical to TRBD1. The CDR3 is 14 residues long. Per germline, CDR1 SQVTM and CDR2 ANQGSEA. Losses at the gene ends were 8 bases for V and 1 base for J; bases not matched to a gene: 7. The CDR3 is CSTRTGEGTDTQYF. The DNA of the CDR3 is TGCAGCACCAGGACAGGGGAGGGCACAGATACGCAGTATTTT.

The chain has TRBV4-2 and TRBJ2-3, with TRBD2 matching 9 bases. Germline V CDR1 and CDR2: LGHNA, YNFKEQ. V trimming: 2 bases; J trimming: 5 bases; junction bases outside the gene matches: 5. The CDR3 spans 15 residues. This CDR3 is CASSQIAGVGDTQYF. In DNA, the CDR3 is TGTGCCAGCAGCCAAATAGCGGGAGTGGGAGATACGCAGTATTTT.

CDR3 loop: CSAHPLAGGGNEQFF. CDR3 bases: TGCAGTGCTCACCCACTGGCGGGAGGCGGGAATGAGCAGTTCTTC. The V and J genes are TRBV20-1 and TRBJ2-1, with 8 bases identical to TRBD2. This CDR3 comprises 15 residues. CDR1 is DFQATT and CDR2 is SNEGSKA in the germline V gene (reference sequence). Trimming cost V 5 bases and J 7 bases; bases outside gene matches: 13.

There are many counts of this clonotype. The V and J genes are TRBV3-1 and TRBJ1-6; a possible D gene is TRBD1 (5 bases). The CDR3 totals 13 residues. CDR1 and CDR2 (germline): LGHDT, YNNKEL (reference sequence). Trimming left V 5 bases short and J 10 bases short, with 12 bases between. CDR3 amino acids: CASSAGNRSPLHF. The CDR3 DNA is TGTGCCAGCAGCGCCGGGAACAGGTCACCCCTCCACTTT.